This T cell receptor beta chain is from a study of identical twins (dated by TCRdb to the mid-2010s). With respect to the entire study: To test whether fetal clonotypes persist, the study used deep sequencing on TCR alpha and beta repertoires from monozygotic twins, unrelated adults of various ages, and cord blood. Replicate twin experiments were performed at different times using different library preparation protocols to rule out contamination. The paper's findings and limits, for the study overall: Out-of-frame TCR alpha sharing in monozygotic twins was systematically underestimated by recombination models, whereas sharing between unrelated individuals was in agreement with the recombination models. Excess twin sharing in beta out-of-frame sequences was weaker because fewer shared sequences lowered the signal-to-noise ratio. Compared with coincidental sharing between unrelated individuals, out-of-frame TCR alpha sequences shared between twins showed an excess of sequences with low generation probability. Conclusions relied on cross-sectional statistical analysis, since the same donors could not be followed over many years. Zero-insertion analyses could be partly confounded by invariant T cells such as MAIT and iNKT, although diverse VJ usage argued against such confounding for most clonotypes. Abundant cord blood beta clonotypes had fewer insertions, young adult naive repertoires showed a similar but weaker trend, and memory repertoires showed no such trend.

This clonotype has just a few counts. Its antigen remains unidentified. Nothing much larger sits one base from this clone, and base qualities are not available. The receptor library was made with 5' RACE. This sample was sequenced with an Illumina HiSeq 2000. A universal primer binding site was introduced by template switching, and a unique molecular identifier was present in the final cDNA, enabling accurate counting of TCR cDNA molecules. Specific primers in the conserved constant-segment region were used to synthesize first-strand cDNA for TCR alpha and beta chains. To control for contamination, every cDNA library was double barcoded, receiving both a SMART-Mk sample barcode and Illumina barcodes. TruSeq adapter sequences and Illumina sample barcodes were added in two successive PCR steps. The Illumina HiSeq platform was used with custom primers to sequence TCR alpha and beta cDNA libraries. From the authors' description of their analysis: Unique molecular identifiers were extracted from raw reads with MiGEC, and CDR3 positions were determined with MiXCR. Recombination models were inferred per individual with the repgenHMM and IGoR tools using an EM algorithm. The tcR package in R was used for shared clonotype analysis, with sharing normalized by the product of cloneset sizes. To study raw recombination without the effects of thymic and clonal selection, out-of-frame nonproductive sequences were analyzed. TCRdb reprocessed the public reads (quality trimming at Q25 with fastp, clone calling with MiXCR) and kept in-frame beta chains. Each entry is one CDR3 protein sequence, shown with its most common DNA and genes. TCRdb, not the authors, supplied the V and J calls. Across this sample there are 240,000 or so distinct CDR3 sequences, with 10% to 15% seen only once. Together, the top ten hold roughly 3.7% of the sample.

Spanning cysteine to phenylalanine, the CDR3 consists of 14 amino acids. CDR3 DNA is the only sequence kept; it has 42 bases, read in frame from the first base. CDR1 SNHLY and CDR2 FYNNEI are derived from the germline V gene. The junction carries 15 bases between V and J, which are trimmed by 5 bases and 7 bases respectively. Every donor in the study was a healthy Caucasian. The twin cohort consisted of three pairs of female monozygotic twins, all aged roughly 18 to 30 years. Miltenyi CD45RO+ enrichment and human naive T-cell isolation kits were used to isolate memory (CD45RO+) and naive T cells from PBMC. The same sample was also used in a study of yellow fever vaccine responses in identical twins. The second study's paper adds: According to the authors, in identical twins the way T cells responded to vaccination appeared partly convergent and partly personalized. Focusing on identical twins, the study followed the T cell clones that responded to the vaccine, and did so with precision.

The chain joins TRBV2 to TRBJ2-1; the D assignment is uncertain and may be TRBD1 or TRBD2, with 5 bases supporting each. This clonotype was sampled from a woman younger than 30 in good health. Sequencing was carried out using memory (CD45RO+) T cells sorted from blood. According to the study, the label for this sample's cell subset or site signals: CD45RO+ enriched T cells. The sequenced DNA: TGTGCCAGCAGTTGGGACCAAACTAGGAATGAGCAGTTCTTC. It encodes CASSWDQTRNEQFF.